Sequencing of this T cell receptor (beta chain) was carried out in a study of vaccination effects on CD4 cells after COVID-19. Following 10 days of culture, CD4+ T cells were isolated. As concerns this clone: The antigen remains unidentified.

The CDR3 runs 16 residues. The V end was cut by 4 bases, the J end by 0 bases, with 14 bases between. Germline CDR1 and CDR2: SGDLS and YYNGEE. The data were produced by immunoSEQ multiplex PCR, yet TCRdb's version contains in-frame clones alone and is incomplete. The table has 45,000 to 75,000 clones, around 80% seen once; the top ten hold approximately 2.8%. Specimen: CD4+ T cells from PBMCs cultured without peptide, collected before COVID-19 vaccination. The V call is TRBV9, the J call TRBJ1-3, with TRBD1 as a possible D gene (6 bases). The clonotype was recovered from a human donor who received a COVID-19 vaccine. The CDR3 protein is CASSSKRGSSGNTIYF. As DNA, the CDR3 is TGTGCCAGCAGCTCCAAGAGGGGGTCCTCTGGAAACACCATATATTTT. Complete variable domain (other parts from reference TRBV9 and TRBJ1-3): DSGVTQTPKHLITATGQRVTLRCSPRSGDLSVYWYQQSLDQGLQFLIQYYNGEERAKGNILERFSAQQFPDLHSELNLSSLELGDSALYFCASSSKRGSSGNTIYFGEGSWLTVV.